This T cell receptor beta chain was documented in a study of blood T cell repertoires in COVID-19. Libraries were prepared by immunoSEQ multiplex PCR; TCRdb keeps only in-frame clonotypes and omits some of them. The table records under 250,000 clones, 85% to 90% of them present only once. The CDR3 spans 19 residues. The clonotype originates from a middle-aged man with COVID-19, enrolled during active disease. V gene TRBV21-1 combines with J gene TRBJ1-3; the D segment call TRBD1 is taken from the table without a DNA check. TRBV21-1 is assigned pseudogene status. Sequenced input: peripheral blood. The CDR3 coding sequence is TGTGCCAGCAGCGCCCCATTTACCCGGGACAGAGTCTCTGGAAACACCATATATTTT. As protein: CASSAPFTRDRVSGNTIYF.